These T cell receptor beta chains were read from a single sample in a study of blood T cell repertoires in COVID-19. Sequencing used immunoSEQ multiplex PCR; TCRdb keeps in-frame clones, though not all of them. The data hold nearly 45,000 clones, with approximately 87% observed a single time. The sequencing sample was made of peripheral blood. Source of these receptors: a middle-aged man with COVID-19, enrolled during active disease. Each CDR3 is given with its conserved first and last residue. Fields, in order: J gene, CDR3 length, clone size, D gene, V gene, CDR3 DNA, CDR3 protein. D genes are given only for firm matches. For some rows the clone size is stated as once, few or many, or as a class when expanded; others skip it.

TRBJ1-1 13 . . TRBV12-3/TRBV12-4 TGTGCCAGCAGTCCGCCGGGGAACACTGAAGCTTTCTTT CASSPPGNTEAFF
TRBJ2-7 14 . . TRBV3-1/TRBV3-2 TGTGCCAGCAGCCAAAGCTGGGCCTCCTACGAGCAGTACTTC CASSQSWASYEQYF
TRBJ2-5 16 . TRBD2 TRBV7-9 TGTGCCAGCAGCTTAGCTTCCGGGGGAGGGCGAGAGACCCAGTACTTC CASSLASGGGRETQYF
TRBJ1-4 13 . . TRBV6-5 TGTGGGACGGGGTACCCAACTAATGAAAAACTGTTTTTT CGTGYPTNEKLFF
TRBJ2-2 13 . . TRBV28 TGTGCCAGCAGTGCCCCCGGGAGCGGGGAGCTGTTTTTT CASSAPGSGELFF
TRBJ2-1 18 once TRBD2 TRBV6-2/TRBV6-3 TGTGCCAGCAGTTTAAAAAATGGGTACTACGCGGGAGTTGACGAGCAGTTCTTC CASSLKNGYYAGVDEQFF
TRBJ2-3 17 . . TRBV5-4 TGTGCCAGCAGCGCCGGGTTATGGGGGCGCTCGGCAGATACGCAGTATTTT CASSAGLWGRSADTQYF
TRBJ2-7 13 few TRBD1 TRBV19 TGTGCCAGTAGATCGACAGGGGCTCGCGAGCAGTACTTC CASRSTGAREQYF
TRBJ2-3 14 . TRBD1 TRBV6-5 TGTGCCAGCAGTACCGGGACAGTAACAGATACGCAGTATTTT CASSTGTVTDTQYF
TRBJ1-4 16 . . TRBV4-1 TGCGCCAGCAGCCAAGATCTGCCAGGGAGGGGTGAAAAACTGTTTTTT CASSQDLPGRGEKLFF
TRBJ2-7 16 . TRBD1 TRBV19 TGTGCCAGTAGTACCCTCCGGACAGGACCTCTCCCCGAGCAGTACTTC CASSTLRTGPLPEQYF
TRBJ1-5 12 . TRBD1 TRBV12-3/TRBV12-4 TGTGCCAGCAGCCAGACAGGGTTGCCCCAGCATTTT CASSQTGLPQHF
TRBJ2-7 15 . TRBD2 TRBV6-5 TGTGCCAGCAGTTACTCGCGGGGGGGAGCCTACGAGCAGTACTTC CASSYSRGGAYEQYF
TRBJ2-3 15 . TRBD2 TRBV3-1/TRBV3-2 TGTGCCAGCAGTATCAGTAGCGGGATCTCAGATACGCAGTATTTT CASSISSGISDTQYF
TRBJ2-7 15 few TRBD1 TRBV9 TGTGCCAGCAGCGTCCGGGACAGGGGAGTTGGGGAGCAGTACTTC CASSVRDRGVGEQYF
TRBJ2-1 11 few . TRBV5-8 TGTGCCAGCAGCTTACAGGGTAATTTGTTCTTC CASSLQGNLFF
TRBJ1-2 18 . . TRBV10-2 TGCGCCAGCAACCAACCCGGGGTCGGGAGACCTGGGGGATATGGCTACACCTTC CASNQPGVGRPGGYGYTF
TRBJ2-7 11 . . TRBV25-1 TGTGCCAGCAGCTCAGGGGGGCGGCAGTACTTC CASSSGGRQYF
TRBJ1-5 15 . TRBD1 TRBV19 TGTGCCAGTAGTACCCGACAGGGGAGCAATCAGCCCCAGCATTTT CASSTRQGSNQPQHF
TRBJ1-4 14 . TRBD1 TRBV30 TGTGCCTGGACGGGACAGGCAACTAATGAAAAACTGTTTTTT CAWTGQATNEKLFF
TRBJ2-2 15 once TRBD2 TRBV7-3 TGTGCCAGCAGACCCGGGACTAGTGTCACCGGGGAGCTGTTTTTT CASRPGTSVTGELFF